This T cell receptor (beta chain) emerged from a study of PD-1 blockade in mismatch repair-deficient tumors. Study-wide background: Patients had about 13 mismatch repair-deficient cancer types and were previously treated and progressing.

Method: immunoSEQ multiplex PCR; TCRdb's copy keeps in-frame clones and lacks some. Of 38,000 or so clones in the sample, about 85% were seen once. Every patient had mismatch repair deficiency by PCR or immunohistochemistry. A few pembrolizumab responders had their TCRs sequenced. The V and J ends lost 4 bases and 6 bases, in that order; junction bases with no gene match: 7. Per germline, CDR1 MRHNA and CDR2 SNTAGT. The CDR3 sequence is 15 residues long. Findings and caveats of the study: Rapid post-treatment expansion, then contraction, generally preceding radiologic response, marked tumor-resident clones.

As regards this clone: Its cognate antigen is unknown.

The sequence was collected from an adult with mismatch repair-deficient cancer. The gene calls are TRBV6-4 and TRBJ1-1; 11 nucleotides line up with TRBD1. Material: peripheral blood, obtained about 76 weeks after starting pembrolizumab. The chain's CDR3 is CASSVRDRGLPEAFF. CDR3 in DNA: TGTGCCAGCAGTGTGCGGGACAGGGGGTTACCTGAAGCTTTCTTT.